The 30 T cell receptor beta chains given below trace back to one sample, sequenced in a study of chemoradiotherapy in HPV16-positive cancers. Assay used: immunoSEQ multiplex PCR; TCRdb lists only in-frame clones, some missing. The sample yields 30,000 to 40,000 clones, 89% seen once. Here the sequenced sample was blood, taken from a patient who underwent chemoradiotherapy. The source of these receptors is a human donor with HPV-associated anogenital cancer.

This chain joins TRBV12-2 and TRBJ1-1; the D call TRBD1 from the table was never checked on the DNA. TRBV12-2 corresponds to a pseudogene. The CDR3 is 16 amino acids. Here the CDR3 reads CASRFRGLKSNTEAFF. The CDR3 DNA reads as TGTGCAAGTCGCTTCAGGGGGCTAAAAAGCAACACTGAAGCTTTCTTT.

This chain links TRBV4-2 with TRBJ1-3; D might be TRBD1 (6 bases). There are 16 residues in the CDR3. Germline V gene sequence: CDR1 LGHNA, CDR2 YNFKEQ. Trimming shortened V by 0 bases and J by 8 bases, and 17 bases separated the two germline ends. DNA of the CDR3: TGTGCCAGCAGCCAAGAACTGGGGCAGGGGAGGGACACCATATATTTT. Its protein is CASSQELGQGRDTIYF.

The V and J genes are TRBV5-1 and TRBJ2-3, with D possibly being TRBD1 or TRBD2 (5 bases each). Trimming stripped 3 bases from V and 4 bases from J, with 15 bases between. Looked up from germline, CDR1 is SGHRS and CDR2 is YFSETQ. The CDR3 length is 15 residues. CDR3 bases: TGCGCCAGCAGCTCCGCCTTGGGGGTTTCAGATACGCAGTATTTT. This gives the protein CASSSALGVSDTQYF.

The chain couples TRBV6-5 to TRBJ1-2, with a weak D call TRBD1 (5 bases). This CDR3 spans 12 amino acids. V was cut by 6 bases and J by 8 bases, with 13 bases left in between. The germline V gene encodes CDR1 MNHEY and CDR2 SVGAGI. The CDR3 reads CASRDSKGGYTF. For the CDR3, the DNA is TGTGCCAGCAGAGACAGCAAAGGGGGCTACACCTTC.

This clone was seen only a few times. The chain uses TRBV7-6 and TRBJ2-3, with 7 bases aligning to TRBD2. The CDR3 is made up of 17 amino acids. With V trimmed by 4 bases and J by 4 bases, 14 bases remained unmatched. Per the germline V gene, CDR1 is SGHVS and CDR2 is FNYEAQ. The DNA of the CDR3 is TGTGCCAGCAGCTACCCCCGACTAGAGGGAGGGCCAGATACGCAGTATTTT. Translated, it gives CASSYPRLEGGPDTQYF. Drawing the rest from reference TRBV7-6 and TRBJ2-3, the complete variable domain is GAGVSQSPRYKVTKRGQDVALRCDPISGHVSLYWYRQALGQGPEFLTYFNYEAQQDKSGLPNDRFSAERPEGSISTLTIQRTEQRDSAMYRCASSYPRLEGGPDTQYFGPGTRLTVL.

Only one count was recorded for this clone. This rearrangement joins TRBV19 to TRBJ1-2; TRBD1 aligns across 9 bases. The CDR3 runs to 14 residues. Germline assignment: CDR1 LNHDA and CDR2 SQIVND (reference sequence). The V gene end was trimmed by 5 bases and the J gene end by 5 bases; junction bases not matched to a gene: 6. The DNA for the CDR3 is TGTGCCAGTAGTTCGGACAGGGGAGTATATGGCTACACCTTC. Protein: CASSSDRGVYGYTF.

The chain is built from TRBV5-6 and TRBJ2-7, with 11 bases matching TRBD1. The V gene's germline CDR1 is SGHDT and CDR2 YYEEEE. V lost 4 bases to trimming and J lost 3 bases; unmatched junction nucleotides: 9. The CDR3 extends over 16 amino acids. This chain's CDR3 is CASSPLGQGGSYEQYF. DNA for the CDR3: TGTGCCAGCAGCCCCTTGGGACAGGGGGGAAGCTACGAGCAGTACTTC.

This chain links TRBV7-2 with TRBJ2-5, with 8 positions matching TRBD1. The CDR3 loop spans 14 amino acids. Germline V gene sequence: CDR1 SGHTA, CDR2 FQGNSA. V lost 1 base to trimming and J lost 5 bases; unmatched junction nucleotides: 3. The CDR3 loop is CASSLETGGETQYF. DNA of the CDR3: TGTGCCAGCAGCTTAGAAACAGGGGGGGAGACCCAGTACTTC.

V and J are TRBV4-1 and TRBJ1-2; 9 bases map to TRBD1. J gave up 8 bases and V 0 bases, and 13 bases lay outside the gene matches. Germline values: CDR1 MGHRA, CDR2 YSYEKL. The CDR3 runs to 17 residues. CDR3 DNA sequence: TGCGCCAGCAGCCAAGATCAGGGACAGGGCGCAATCGGGGGCTACACCTTC. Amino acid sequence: CASSQDQGQGAIGGYTF.

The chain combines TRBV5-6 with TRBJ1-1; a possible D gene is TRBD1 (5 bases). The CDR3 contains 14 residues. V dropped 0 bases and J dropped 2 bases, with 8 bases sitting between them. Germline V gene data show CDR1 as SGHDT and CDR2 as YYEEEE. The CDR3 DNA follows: TGTGCCAGCAGCTTGGCGCAGGGTAACACTGAAGCTTTCTTT. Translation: CASSLAQGNTEAFF. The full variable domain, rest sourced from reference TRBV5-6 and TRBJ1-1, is DAGVTQSPTHLIKTRGQQVTLRCSPKSGHDTVSWYQQALGQGPQFIFQYYEEEERQRGNFPDRFSGHQFPNYSSELNVNALLLGDSALYLCASSLAQGNTEAFFGQGTRLTVV.

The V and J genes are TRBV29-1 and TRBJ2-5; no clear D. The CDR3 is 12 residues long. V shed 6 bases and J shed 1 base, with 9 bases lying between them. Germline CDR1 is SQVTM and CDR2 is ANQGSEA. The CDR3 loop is CSVRFTQETQYF. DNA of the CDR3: TGCAGCGTCCGGTTTACCCAAGAGACCCAGTACTTC.

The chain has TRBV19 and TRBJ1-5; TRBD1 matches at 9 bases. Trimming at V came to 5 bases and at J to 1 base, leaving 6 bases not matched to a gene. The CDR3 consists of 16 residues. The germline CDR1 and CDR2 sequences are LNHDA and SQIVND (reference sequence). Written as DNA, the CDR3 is TGTGCCAGTAGTTTGACAGGGGGAGAGAGCAATCAGCCCCAGCATTTT. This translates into CASSLTGGESNQPQHF.

Here the CDR3 DNA reads TGTGCCAGCAGTCAGGGGGGAGGCCAGCCCCAGCATTTT. It is translated as CASSQGGGQPQHF. V gene TRBV6-5 combines with J gene TRBJ1-5, with 7 bases fitting TRBD1. The trim removed 5 bases at V and 7 bases at J, leaving 5 bases unmatched. The germline V gene has CDR1 MNHEY and CDR2 SVGAGI. This CDR3 has 13 residues.

CDR3 coding DNA: TGTGCCTGGAGTTTCCTGGACAGGGGGCAAGGCTACACCTTC. As protein: CAWSFLDRGQGYTF. This rearrangement joins TRBV30 to TRBJ1-2; 11 bases are shared with TRBD1. After removal of 2 bases from V and 8 bases from J, the junction contained 7 bases not matched to a gene. Looked up from germline, CDR1 is GTSNPN and CDR2 is SVGIG (reference sequence). The CDR3 consists of 14 residues.

CDR3 loop: CASSLSPTGFSPLHF. The CDR3 nucleotides read TGCGCCAGCAGCTTGTCCCCGACAGGGTTTTCACCCCTCCACTTT. V usage is TRBV5-1 and J usage is TRBJ1-6; 7 bases line up with TRBD1. Germline V gene lookup returns CDR1 SGHRS and CDR2 YFSETQ. This CDR3 comprises 15 residues. V was pared by 1 base and J by 9 bases, with 7 bases of the junction left unmatched.

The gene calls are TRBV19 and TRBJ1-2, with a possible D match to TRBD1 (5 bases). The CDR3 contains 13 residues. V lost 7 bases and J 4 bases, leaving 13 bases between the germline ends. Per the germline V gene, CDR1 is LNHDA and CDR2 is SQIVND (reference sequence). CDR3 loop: CASTMGGLYGYTF. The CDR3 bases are TGTGCCAGTACCATGGGGGGTCTCTATGGCTACACCTTC.

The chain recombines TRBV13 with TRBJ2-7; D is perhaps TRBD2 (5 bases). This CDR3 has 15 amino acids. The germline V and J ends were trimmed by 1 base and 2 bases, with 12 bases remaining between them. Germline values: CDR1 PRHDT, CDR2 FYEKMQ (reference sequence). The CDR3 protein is CASSLASSRAYEQYF. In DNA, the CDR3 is TGTGCCAGCAGCTTAGCGTCTAGCCGGGCCTACGAGCAGTACTTC.

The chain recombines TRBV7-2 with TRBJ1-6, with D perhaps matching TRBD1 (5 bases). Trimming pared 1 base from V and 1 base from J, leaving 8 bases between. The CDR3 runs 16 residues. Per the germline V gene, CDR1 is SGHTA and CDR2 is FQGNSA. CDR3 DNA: TGTGCCAGCAGCTTAGAGGGGAGTTCCTATAATTCACCCCTCCACTTT. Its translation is CASSLEGSSYNSPLHF.

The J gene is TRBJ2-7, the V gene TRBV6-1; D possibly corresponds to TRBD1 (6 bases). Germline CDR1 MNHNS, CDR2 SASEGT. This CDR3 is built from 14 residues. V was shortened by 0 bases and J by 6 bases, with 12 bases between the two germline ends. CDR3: CASSEAKQGGEQYF. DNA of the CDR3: TGTGCCAGCAGTGAAGCGAAACAGGGCGGCGAGCAGTACTTC.

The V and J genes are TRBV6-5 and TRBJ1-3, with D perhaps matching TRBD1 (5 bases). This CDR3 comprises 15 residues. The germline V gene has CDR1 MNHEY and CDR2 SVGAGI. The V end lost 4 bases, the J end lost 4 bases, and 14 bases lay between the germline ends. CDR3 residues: CASSSPTNRGNTIYF. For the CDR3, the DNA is TGTGCCAGCAGTTCCCCAACTAACAGGGGAAACACCATATATTTT.

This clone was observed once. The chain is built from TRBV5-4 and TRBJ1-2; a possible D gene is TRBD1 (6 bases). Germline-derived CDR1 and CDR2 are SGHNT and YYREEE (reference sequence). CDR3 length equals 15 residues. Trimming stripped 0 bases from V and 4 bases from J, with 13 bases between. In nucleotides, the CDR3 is TGTGCCAGCAGCTTGGAAACAGGGAACTCCTATGGCTACACCTTC. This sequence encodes CASSLETGNSYGYTF.

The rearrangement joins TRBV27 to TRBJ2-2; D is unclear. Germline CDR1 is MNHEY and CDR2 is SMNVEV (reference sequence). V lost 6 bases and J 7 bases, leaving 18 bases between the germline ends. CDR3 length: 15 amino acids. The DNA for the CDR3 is TGTGCCAGCAGAGACGCTTCCAGGATGAACGGGGAGCTGTTTTTT. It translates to CASRDASRMNGELFF.

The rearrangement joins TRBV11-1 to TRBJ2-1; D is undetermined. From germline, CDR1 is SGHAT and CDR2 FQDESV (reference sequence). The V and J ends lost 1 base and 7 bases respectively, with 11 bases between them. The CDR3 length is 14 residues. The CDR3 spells CASSLESRRNEQFF. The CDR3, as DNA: TGTGCCAGCAGCTTAGAGTCTCGGCGGAATGAGCAGTTCTTC.

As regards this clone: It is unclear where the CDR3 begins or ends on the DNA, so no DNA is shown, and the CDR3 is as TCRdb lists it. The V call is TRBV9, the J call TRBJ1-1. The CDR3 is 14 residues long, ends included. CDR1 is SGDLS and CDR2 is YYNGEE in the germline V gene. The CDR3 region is CASSVLSWGTEAFF.

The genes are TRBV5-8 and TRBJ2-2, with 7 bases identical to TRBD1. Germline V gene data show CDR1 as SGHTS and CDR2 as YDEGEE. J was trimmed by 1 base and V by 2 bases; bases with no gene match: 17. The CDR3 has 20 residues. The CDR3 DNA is TGTGCCAGCAGCTTTTGGGGGACAGCCAACCTTGGGGAGAACACCGGGGAGCTGTTTTTT. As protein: CASSFWGTANLGENTGELFF.

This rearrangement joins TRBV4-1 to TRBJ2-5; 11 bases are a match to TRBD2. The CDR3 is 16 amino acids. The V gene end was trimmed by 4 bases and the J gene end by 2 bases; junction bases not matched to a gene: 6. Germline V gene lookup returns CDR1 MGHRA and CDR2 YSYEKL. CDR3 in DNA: TGCGCCAGCAGCCTCCTAGGGACTAGCGGACAAGAGACCCAGTACTTC. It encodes CASSLLGTSGQETQYF.

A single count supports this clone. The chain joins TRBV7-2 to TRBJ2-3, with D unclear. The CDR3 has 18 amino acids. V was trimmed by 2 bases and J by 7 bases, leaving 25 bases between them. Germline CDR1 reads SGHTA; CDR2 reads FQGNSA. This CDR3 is CASSLSELPPSLSHTQYF. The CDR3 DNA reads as TGTGCCAGCAGCTTAAGTGAGCTGCCACCGTCCCTGAGCCATACGCAGTATTTT.

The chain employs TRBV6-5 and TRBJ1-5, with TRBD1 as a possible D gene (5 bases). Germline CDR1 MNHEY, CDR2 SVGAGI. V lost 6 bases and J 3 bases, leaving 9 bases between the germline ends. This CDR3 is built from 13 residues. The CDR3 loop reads CASSQGINQPQHF. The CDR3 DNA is TGTGCCAGCAGCCAGGGCATCAATCAGCCCCAGCATTTT.

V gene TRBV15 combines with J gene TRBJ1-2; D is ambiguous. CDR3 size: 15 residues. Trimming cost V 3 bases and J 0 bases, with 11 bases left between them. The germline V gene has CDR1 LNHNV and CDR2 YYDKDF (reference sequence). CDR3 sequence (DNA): TGTGCCACCAGCAGGGGGATGACGGCTAACTATGGCTACACCTTC. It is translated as CATSRGMTANYGYTF.

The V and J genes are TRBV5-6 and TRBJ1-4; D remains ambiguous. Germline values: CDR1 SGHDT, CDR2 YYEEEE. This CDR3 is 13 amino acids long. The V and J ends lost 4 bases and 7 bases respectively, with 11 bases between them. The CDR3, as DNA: TGTGCCAGCAGCCCGGGTGGGAGTGAAAAACTGTTTTTT. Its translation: CASSPGGSEKLFF.